These T cell receptor beta chains were read from a single sample in a study of blood T cell repertoires in COVID-19. Only in-frame clones appear in the TCRdb table, and some are missing; sequencing was by immunoSEQ multiplex PCR. This table holds some 110,000 clones, approximately 80% found once. The sequenced material came from peripheral blood. The source of these receptors is a man aged 65-85 years with acute or convalescent COVID-19. Each CDR3 is given with its conserved first and last residue. D genes are given only for firm matches. Only part of the rows carry a size: once, few, many, or a class if the clone is expanded.

V	J	size	D	DNA	CDR3
TRBV11-3	TRBJ2-3	NA	NA	TGTGCCAGCAGCTCTAGCGCTTTAGATACGCAGTATTTT	CASSSSALDTQYF
TRBV3-1/TRBV3-2	TRBJ2-2	NA	NA	TGTGCCAGCAGCCAAGAAATTTTGGGGGGGCCGAACACCGGGGAGCTGTTTTTT	CASSQEILGGPNTGELFF
TRBV5-4	TRBJ2-7	NA	TRBD1	TGTGCCAGCAGCCCAAGTACCGGGACAGGCGCCTACGAGCAGTACTTC	CASSPSTGTGAYEQYF
TRBV3-1/TRBV3-2	TRBJ1-2	NA	NA	TGTGCCAGCAGCCAACCACAGGGAAAGGTTGGCTATGGCTACACCTTC	CASSQPQGKVGYGYTF
TRBV19	TRBJ2-2	NA	TRBD1	TGTGCCAGTAGTACCCGGGACAGGTACACCGGGGAGCTGTTTTTT	CASSTRDRYTGELFF
TRBV7-9	TRBJ2-3	NA	NA	TGTGCCAGCAGCTTGGGGACAAGATCCCGCACAGATACGCAGTATTTT	CASSLGTRSRTDTQYF
TRBV7-3	TRBJ2-7	NA	NA	TGTGCCGTCAGTTGCGAGCAGTACTTC	CAVSCEQYF
TRBV28	TRBJ2-7	NA	TRBD2	TGTGCCAGCAGTTTCGAGGGGACTAACCTCCCGGAGCAGTACTTC	CASSFEGTNLPEQYF
TRBV12-5	TRBJ1-2	NA	NA	TGTGCTAGTGGTCTGCCCATCCGGGAGAAGGGCTACACCTTC	CASGLPIREKGYTF
TRBV7-3	TRBJ2-5	NA	NA	TGTGCCAGCAGCTTAAATGGGGGAGGAGAGACCCAGTACTTC	CASSLNGGGETQYF
TRBV4-1	TRBJ1-1	NA	NA	TGCGCCAGCAGCCCCACAGGGCGCATGAACACTGAAGCTTTCTTT	CASSPTGRMNTEAFF
TRBV19	TRBJ2-5	NA	NA	TGTGCCAGTAGTATACTCCCCGGGGAAGAGACCCAGTACTTC	CASSILPGEETQYF
TRBV12-3/TRBV12-4	TRBJ1-1	once	NA	TGTGCCAGCAGCTTGCGGGGGGTTGAAGCTTTCTTT	CASSLRGVEAFF
TRBV6-5	TRBJ2-7	NA	TRBD1	TGTGCCAGCAGTTACTACAGGGGCAGTATGTACGAGCAGTACTTC	CASSYYRGSMYEQYF
TRBV7-9	TRBJ2-6	NA	NA	TGTGCCAGCAGCTTCCGCCAGGGAACCTACTCTGGGGCCAACGTCCTGACTTTC	CASSFRQGTYSGANVLTF
TRBV6-5	TRBJ2-7	NA	TRBD1	TGTGCCAGCAGTTACTCGATCGGACAGGGAACCTACGAGCAGTACTTC	CASSYSIGQGTYEQYF